What follows describes a single T cell receptor beta chain. The target antigen is unknown. This sample stems from a study of CD8 T cells in ankylosing spondylitis. General study results and limits: Disease-linked clones displayed a CD8+ phenotype and appeared relatively rarely in peripheral blood. Clones tied to disease were said to be significantly enriched in matched ankylosing spondylitis synovial fluid. Existing reports had already noted some motif variants in reactive arthritis synovial fluid and blood. Seemingly characteristic of ankylosing spondylitis blood was a TCR beta motif consisting of roughly 8 highly homologous variants.

The authors made TCR beta libraries by quantitative 5'-RACE with molecular barcodes. TCRdb re-derived calls from the 5' RACE reads in MiXCR, one entry per CDR3 protein. This table holds fewer than 400,000 distinct CDR3 sequences, less than 9.5% found once. The ends lost 3 bases at V and 4 bases at J; junction bases unmatched: 9. There are 15 residues in the CDR3. The germline CDR1 and CDR2 sequences are MDHEN and SYDVKM. The TCR comes from a male donor with ankylosing spondylitis. The V call is TRBV28, the J call TRBJ2-7, with 7 bases that match TRBD2. Sequencing was done on a sample of blood, either unsorted or a sorted T cell fraction (not recorded which). The CDR3 spells CASSFSGGRGYEQYF. The CDR3 DNA reads TGTGCCAGCAGTTTCTCAGGCGGGAGAGGTTACGAGCAGTACTTC.